This T cell receptor (beta chain) derives from a study of blood T cells in healthy people across ages. Germline V gives CDR1 SEHNR, CDR2 FQNEAQ (reference sequence). CDR3 size: 16 residues. V was pared by 4 bases and J by 0 bases, with 16 bases between. Study outcomes and limitations: Because donor CMV status was unknown, expanded clonotype changes were possibly confounded. Age advanced and TCR beta diversity per million T cells fell, roughly linearly.

Together with a sample-barcoded 5' primer, a J-beta primer mix was included in a second PCR lasting roughly 6 to 12 cycles. Per-sample output comprised a minimum of 3 million paired-end reads containing CDR3. TCRdb reanalysed the 5' RACE reads using MiXCR and keeps one entry per CDR3 protein. This sample has some 750,000 distinct CDR3 sequences, with about a fifth found just once. About this clonotype itself: The antigen is not known.

The origin of this receptor is a man between 65 and 85 years old in good health. Source material: blood. V and J are TRBV7-9 and TRBJ2-7; D possibly uses TRBD1 or TRBD2 (5 bases each). CDR3: CASSSMMGPSSYEQYF. CDR3 DNA sequence: TGTGCCAGCAGCTCCATGATGGGACCGAGCTCCTACGAGCAGTACTTC.